This is a list of T cell receptor beta chains from one sample in a study of identical twins. TCRdb recomputed calls from the 5' RACE reads with MiXCR, one row per CDR3 protein. Among hundreds of thousands of distinct CDR3 sequences listed, 21% were seen once. This sample also appeared in a second study, on T cells expressing NK-cell markers.

Material: PBMCs. Source of these receptors: a woman under 30 in good health. Both conserved end residues are part of each CDR3. A D gene is named only where the DNA matches it firmly. Clone size is not always given. Where it is, it says once, few, many or a class for expanded clones.

j_gene: TRBJ2-3; abundance: NA; d_gene: NA; v_gene: TRBV12-3/TRBV12-4; CDR3aa: CASSFLIRTDTQYF; CDR3nt: TGTGCCAGCAGTTTTTTGATTCGGACAGATACGCAGTATTTT
j_gene: TRBJ1-5; abundance: few; d_gene: TRBD1; v_gene: TRBV12-3/TRBV12-4; CDR3aa: CASRAGTANQPQHF; CDR3nt: TGTGCCAGCAGGGCAGGGACAGCAAATCAGCCCCAGCATTTT
j_gene: TRBJ2-2; abundance: NA; d_gene: NA; v_gene: TRBV6-1; CDR3aa: CASKRPGKTGELFF; CDR3nt: TGTGCCAGCAAACGGCCCGGAAAAACCGGGGAGCTGTTTTTT
j_gene: TRBJ2-7; abundance: many; d_gene: NA; v_gene: TRBV20-1; CDR3aa: CSANTNSQEQYF; CDR3nt: TGCAGTGCTAATACCAATAGCCAGGAGCAGTACTTC
j_gene: TRBJ1-3; abundance: NA; d_gene: NA; v_gene: TRBV3-1; CDR3aa: CASSLQIPGNTIYF; CDR3nt: TGTGCCAGCAGCCTCCAAATACCTGGAAACACCATATATTTT
j_gene: TRBJ2-5; abundance: few; d_gene: TRBD2; v_gene: TRBV20-1; CDR3aa: CSASGSKETQYF; CDR3nt: TGCAGTGCCAGCGGGAGTAAGGAGACCCAGTACTTC
j_gene: TRBJ2-3; abundance: few; d_gene: NA; v_gene: TRBV6-5; CDR3aa: CASRLSGDTQYF; CDR3nt: TGTGCCAGCAGGCTCAGTGGGGATACGCAGTATTTT
j_gene: TRBJ1-1; abundance: few; d_gene: NA; v_gene: TRBV21-1; CDR3aa: CAIIGQGNTEAFF; CDR3nt: TGTGCCATCATAGGACAGGGCAACACTGAAGCTTTCTTT
j_gene: TRBJ2-4; abundance: many; d_gene: TRBD2; v_gene: TRBV5-1; CDR3aa: CASSSGGTLNIQYF; CDR3nt: TGCGCCAGCAGCTCGGGAGGGACCCTAAACATTCAGTACTTC
j_gene: TRBJ2-3; abundance: NA; d_gene: TRBD2; v_gene: TRBV20-1; CDR3aa: CSEAGGGDTQYF; CDR3nt: TGCAGTGAGGCGGGAGGTGGAGATACGCAGTATTTT
j_gene: TRBJ2-1; abundance: NA; d_gene: TRBD2; v_gene: TRBV12-3/TRBV12-4; CDR3aa: CASRLTAGGPYNEQFF; CDR3nt: TGTGCCAGCAGACTTACAGCGGGAGGGCCCTACAATGAGCAGTTCTTC
j_gene: TRBJ1-1; abundance: many; d_gene: TRBD1; v_gene: TRBV6-1; CDR3aa: CASRPGGDVNEAFF; CDR3nt: TGTGCCAGCAGACCAGGGGGGGATGTGAATGAAGCTTTCTTT
j_gene: TRBJ2-1; abundance: NA; d_gene: NA; v_gene: TRBV6-1; CDR3aa: CASHRDTVYNEQFF; CDR3nt: TGTGCCAGCCACCGGGACACCGTCTACAATGAGCAGTTCTTC
j_gene: TRBJ2-1; abundance: NA; d_gene: TRBD1; v_gene: TRBV12-3/TRBV12-4; CDR3aa: CASSPDRGEYNEQFF; CDR3nt: TGTGCCAGCAGCCCGGACAGGGGAGAATACAATGAGCAGTTCTTC
j_gene: TRBJ1-3; abundance: NA; d_gene: NA; v_gene: TRBV6-2/TRBV6-3; CDR3aa: CASVFGEAGNTIYF; CDR3nt: TGTGCCAGCGTATTCGGGGAAGCTGGAAACACCATATATTTT
j_gene: TRBJ1-1; abundance: many; d_gene: NA; v_gene: TRBV3-1; CDR3aa: CASSQTGTEAFF; CDR3nt: TGTGCCAGCAGCCAAACCGGGACAGAAGCTTTCTTT
j_gene: TRBJ1-1; abundance: few; d_gene: NA; v_gene: TRBV2; CDR3aa: CASTPTVGGGSFF; CDR3nt: NA
j_gene: TRBJ2-7; abundance: many; d_gene: NA; v_gene: TRBV29-1; CDR3aa: CSVTQQGLNEQYF; CDR3nt: TGCAGCGTGACGCAACAGGGCTTGAACGAGCAGTACTTC
j_gene: TRBJ2-7; abundance: NA; d_gene: TRBD1; v_gene: TRBV10-3; CDR3aa: CAIRGQGFSYEQYF; CDR3nt: TGTGCCATCAGAGGACAGGGCTTTTCCTACGAGCAGTACTTC
j_gene: TRBJ1-5; abundance: NA; d_gene: NA; v_gene: TRBV12-3/TRBV12-4; CDR3aa: CASLIGGARSNQPQHF; CDR3nt: TGTGCCAGCCTCATAGGGGGGGCGCGTAGCAATCAGCCCCAGCATTTT
j_gene: TRBJ2-1; abundance: few; d_gene: TRBD2; v_gene: TRBV6-1; CDR3aa: CASSRGLAGSNEQFF; CDR3nt: TGTGCCAGCAGTCGCGGACTAGCGGGGAGCAATGAGCAGTTCTTC
j_gene: TRBJ2-4; abundance: few; d_gene: TRBD1; v_gene: TRBV29-1; CDR3aa: CSVVYSQGDIQYF; CDR3nt: TGCAGCGTTGTATACTCACAGGGGGACATTCAGTACTTC
j_gene: TRBJ1-1; abundance: many; d_gene: NA; v_gene: TRBV7-9; CDR3aa: CASSPGESSLRFF; CDR3nt: TGTGCCAGCAGCCCAGGGGAAAGTTCCCTTCGCTTCTTT
j_gene: TRBJ2-1; abundance: NA; d_gene: TRBD1; v_gene: TRBV14; CDR3aa: CASSQGQVPTEQFF; CDR3nt: TGTGCCAGCAGCCAGGGACAGGTACCCACGGAGCAGTTCTTC
j_gene: TRBJ2-3; abundance: NA; d_gene: TRBD1; v_gene: TRBV18; CDR3aa: CASSPGQGLAATRDTQYF; CDR3nt: TGTGCCAGCTCACCAGGACAGGGGCTAGCGGCTACACGAGATACGCAGTATTTT
j_gene: TRBJ2-7; abundance: NA; d_gene: NA; v_gene: TRBV12-3/TRBV12-4; CDR3aa: CASSSTRYEQYF; CDR3nt: TGTGCCAGCAGTTCAACCCGGTACGAGCAGTACTTC
j_gene: TRBJ2-7; abundance: NA; d_gene: TRBD1; v_gene: TRBV7-8; CDR3aa: CASSLLGDSRPYEQYF; CDR3nt: TGTGCCAGCAGCCTGTTGGGGGACAGCCGTCCCTACGAGCAGTACTTC
j_gene: TRBJ2-4; abundance: few; d_gene: NA; v_gene: TRBV9; CDR3aa: CASSVAAEGVDIQYF; CDR3nt: TGTGCCAGCAGCGTAGCCGCGGAGGGCGTAGACATTCAGTACTTC
j_gene: TRBJ2-2; abundance: NA; d_gene: NA; v_gene: TRBV12-3/TRBV12-4; CDR3aa: CASSFQTGELFF; CDR3nt: TGTGCCAGCAGTTTTCAGACCGGGGAGCTGTTTTTT
j_gene: TRBJ2-2; abundance: NA; d_gene: NA; v_gene: TRBV6-2/TRBV6-3; CDR3aa: CASSYVGPYSGELFF; CDR3nt: TGTGCCAGCAGTTACGTCGGTCCCTACTCCGGGGAGCTGTTTTTT
j_gene: TRBJ2-3; abundance: many; d_gene: TRBD2; v_gene: TRBV29-1; CDR3aa: CSVGFGGRADTQYF; CDR3nt: TGCAGCGTTGGGTTCGGCGGGAGAGCAGATACGCAGTATTTT
j_gene: TRBJ2-7; abundance: NA; d_gene: TRBD1; v_gene: TRBV11-2; CDR3aa: CASSSTDRGYEQYF; CDR3nt: TGTGCCAGCAGCTCAACGGACAGGGGCTACGAGCAGTACTTC
j_gene: TRBJ2-7; abundance: few; d_gene: NA; v_gene: TRBV15; CDR3aa: CATSRGTDLYEQYF; CDR3nt: TGTGCCACCAGCAGAGGGACAGACCTCTACGAGCAGTACTTC
j_gene: TRBJ1-2; abundance: many; d_gene: NA; v_gene: TRBV12-3/TRBV12-4; CDR3aa: CASRGRGYTF; CDR3nt: TGTGCCAGCAGGGGCAGGGGCTACACCTTC
j_gene: TRBJ2-3; abundance: NA; d_gene: TRBD2; v_gene: TRBV5-1; CDR3aa: CASTPSGRATDTQYF; CDR3nt: TGCGCCAGCACCCCTAGCGGGAGGGCGACAGATACGCAGTATTTT
j_gene: TRBJ1-5; abundance: many; d_gene: NA; v_gene: TRBV28; CDR3aa: CASSSSTLNQPQHF; CDR3nt: NA
j_gene: TRBJ2-6; abundance: NA; d_gene: TRBD1; v_gene: TRBV11-2; CDR3aa: CASSLRTGTGSSGANVLTF; CDR3nt: TGTGCCAGCAGCCTACGAACCGGGACAGGGAGCTCTGGGGCCAACGTCCTGACTTTC
j_gene: TRBJ2-7; abundance: NA; d_gene: TRBD2; v_gene: TRBV6-5; CDR3aa: CASSFGTSGDYEQYF; CDR3nt: TGTGCCAGCAGTTTCGGGACTAGCGGGGACTACGAGCAGTACTTC
j_gene: TRBJ2-5; abundance: NA; d_gene: TRBD1; v_gene: TRBV15; CDR3aa: CATSRDRARETQYF; CDR3nt: TGTGCCACCAGCCGGGACAGGGCCAGGGAGACCCAGTACTTC
j_gene: TRBJ2-2; abundance: NA; d_gene: NA; v_gene: TRBV9; CDR3aa: CASSTSLDRSTGELFF; CDR3nt: TGTGCCAGCAGCACAAGCCTTGACAGATCCACCGGGGAGCTGTTTTTT
j_gene: TRBJ2-1; abundance: NA; d_gene: TRBD2; v_gene: TRBV10-3; CDR3aa: CAIRGSGASYNEQFF; CDR3nt: TGTGCCATCCGCGGTAGCGGGGCCTCCTACAATGAGCAGTTCTTC
j_gene: TRBJ2-1; abundance: few; d_gene: NA; v_gene: TRBV12-3/TRBV12-4; CDR3aa: CASSPDSGNEQFF; CDR3nt: TGTGCCAGCAGCCCCGATAGCGGAAATGAGCAGTTCTTC
j_gene: TRBJ2-7; abundance: NA; d_gene: TRBD2; v_gene: TRBV2; CDR3aa: CASSGRTSASYEQYF; CDR3nt: TGTGCCAGCAGTGGCCGGACTAGCGCATCCTACGAGCAGTACTTC
j_gene: TRBJ1-2; abundance: NA; d_gene: NA; v_gene: TRBV29-1; CDR3aa: CSVGDLGRGYTF; CDR3nt: TGCAGCGTCGGGGACCTTGGGCGTGGCTACACCTTC
j_gene: TRBJ1-1; abundance: NA; d_gene: NA; v_gene: TRBV9; CDR3aa: CASSRADGTEAFF; CDR3nt: TGTGCCAGCAGTCGCGCTGACGGCACTGAAGCTTTCTTT
j_gene: TRBJ2-7; abundance: NA; d_gene: TRBD2; v_gene: TRBV6-1; CDR3aa: CASSEARLAGGRRYEQYF; CDR3nt: TGTGCCAGCAGTGAAGCGCGTCTAGCGGGGGGGAGACGGTACGAGCAGTACTTC
j_gene: TRBJ2-7; abundance: many; d_gene: NA; v_gene: TRBV10-3; CDR3aa: CASFGGPYEQYF; CDR3nt: TGTGCCTCGTTTGGGGGCCCCTACGAGCAGTACTTC
j_gene: TRBJ2-1; abundance: few; d_gene: TRBD2; v_gene: TRBV7-9; CDR3aa: CASSPLAGGNNEQFF; CDR3nt: TGTGCCAGCAGCCCACTAGCGGGGGGAAACAATGAGCAGTTCTTC
j_gene: TRBJ2-2; abundance: few; d_gene: NA; v_gene: TRBV6-1; CDR3aa: CASRGSVANTGELFF; CDR3nt: TGTGCCAGCAGAGGTTCGGTAGCGAACACCGGGGAGCTGTTTTTT
j_gene: TRBJ2-3; abundance: many; d_gene: TRBD1; v_gene: TRBV4-1; CDR3aa: CASSARQGLIDTQYF; CDR3nt: TGCGCCAGCAGCGCCCGACAGGGCCTGATAGATACGCAGTATTTT
j_gene: TRBJ2-7; abundance: many; d_gene: NA; v_gene: TRBV5-1; CDR3aa: CASSSLTAYEQYF; CDR3nt: TGCGCCAGCAGCTCCTTGACAGCCTACGAGCAGTACTTC
j_gene: TRBJ2-3; abundance: few; d_gene: TRBD1; v_gene: TRBV29-1; CDR3aa: CSVEDLDRAPDTQYF; CDR3nt: TGCAGCGTTGAAGACCTTGACAGGGCCCCAGATACGCAGTATTTT
j_gene: TRBJ2-3; abundance: few; d_gene: TRBD2; v_gene: TRBV20-1; CDR3aa: CSATSVYTDTQYF; CDR3nt: TGCAGTGCAACTAGCGTCTACACAGATACGCAGTATTTT
j_gene: TRBJ2-7; abundance: NA; d_gene: TRBD2; v_gene: TRBV5-1; CDR3aa: CASSSPLAGNSYEQYF; CDR3nt: TGCGCCAGCAGCTCACCACTAGCGGGGAACTCCTACGAGCAGTACTTC
j_gene: TRBJ2-7; abundance: NA; d_gene: NA; v_gene: TRBV6-2/TRBV6-3; CDR3aa: CASSSGLRQYF; CDR3nt: TGTGCCAGCAGTTCGGGACTGAGACAGTACTTC
j_gene: TRBJ1-1; abundance: NA; d_gene: NA; v_gene: TRBV10-3; CDR3aa: CAISESRMPEAFF; CDR3nt: TGTGCCATCAGTGAGTCCCGGATGCCTGAAGCTTTCTTT
j_gene: TRBJ2-5; abundance: few; d_gene: NA; v_gene: TRBV20-1; CDR3aa: CSAVIGTQYF; CDR3nt: TGCAGTGCCGTTATTGGGACCCAGTACTTC